This record covers a single T cell receptor beta chain. Its specificity is not known. The sample is drawn from a study of CD4 T cell repertoires in COVID-19. Study as a whole: After roughly 10 days of IL-2 expansion, CFSE-low cells were relabeled and restimulated with other coronavirus spikes. Study-level points and caveats: Between roughly 6.5 and 28% of SARS-CoV-2 clonotypes also appeared in SARS-CoV and/or HKU1 spike cultures. Two or all three memory subsets shared several highly expanded SARS-CoV-2-reactive clonotypes.

The CDR3 contains 16 residues. V lost 3 bases and J lost 5; bases outside the gene matches: 7. Germline V gene data show CDR1 as SGHTA and CDR2 as FQGTGA. No culture step preceded sequencing of the ex vivo isolated memory T cells. Using immunoSEQ multiplex PCR, the repertoire was profiled, and TCRdb retains in-frame clones only, with some absent. The table shows 70,000 to 95,000 clones, with around four fifths occurring only once. The TCR originated in a human donor who had COVID-19. The sample was CD4+ T cells from peripheral blood, taken after recovery from COVID-19. The rearrangement uses TRBV7-3 and TRBJ2-3, with 11 bases identical to TRBD2. The CDR3 loop is CASSFLAGGREDTQYF. Here the CDR3 DNA reads TGTGCCAGCAGCTTCTTAGCGGGGGGGCGTGAAGATACGCAGTATTTT.